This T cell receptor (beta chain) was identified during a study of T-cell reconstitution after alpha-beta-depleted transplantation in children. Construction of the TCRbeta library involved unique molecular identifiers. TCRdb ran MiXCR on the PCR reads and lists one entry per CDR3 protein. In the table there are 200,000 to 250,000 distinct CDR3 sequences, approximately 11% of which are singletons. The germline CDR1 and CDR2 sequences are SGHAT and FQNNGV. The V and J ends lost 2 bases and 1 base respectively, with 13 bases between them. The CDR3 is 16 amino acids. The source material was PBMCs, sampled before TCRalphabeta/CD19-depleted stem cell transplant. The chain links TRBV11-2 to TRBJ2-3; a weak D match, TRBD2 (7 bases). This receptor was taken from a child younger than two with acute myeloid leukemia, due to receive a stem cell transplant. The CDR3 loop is CASSLWGGGRTDTQYF. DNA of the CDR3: TGTGCCAGCAGCTTATGGGGAGGGGGGCGCACAGATACGCAGTATTTT.